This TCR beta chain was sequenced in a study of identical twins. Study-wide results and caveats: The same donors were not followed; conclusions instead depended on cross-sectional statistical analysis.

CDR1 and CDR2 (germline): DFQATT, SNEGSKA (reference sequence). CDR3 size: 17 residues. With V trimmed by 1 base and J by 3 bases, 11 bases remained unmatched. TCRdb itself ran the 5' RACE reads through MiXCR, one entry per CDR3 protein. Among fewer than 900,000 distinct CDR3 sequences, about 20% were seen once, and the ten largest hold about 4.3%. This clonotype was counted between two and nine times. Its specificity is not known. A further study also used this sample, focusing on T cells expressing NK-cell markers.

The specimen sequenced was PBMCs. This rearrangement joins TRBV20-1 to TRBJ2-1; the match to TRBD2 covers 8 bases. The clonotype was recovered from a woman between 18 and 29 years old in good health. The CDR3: CSARAPPVAGLYNEQFF. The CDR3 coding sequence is TGCAGTGCTAGAGCTCCGCCGGTAGCGGGGCTCTACAATGAGCAGTTCTTC.